The entry below describes one TCR beta chain. Its antigen remains undetermined. No quality values exist for individual bases; no much larger clone is one base distant. TCRbeta CDR3 regions were amplified from genomic DNA by means of the immunoSEQ Assay, a bias-controlled multiplex PCR. The original methods were these. The number of nucleated cells in each sample was estimated from the amplification of reference gene primers within the assay. Sequence reads were collapsed and filtered to measure the absolute abundance of every unique TCRbeta CDR3 rearrangement. For each sample, productive Simpson clonality was calculated as the square root of Simpson's diversity index over productive rearrangements. The source is immuneACCESS, and TCRdb retained only in-frame sequences with V and J called. Part of the clones is not carried over; for the studies checked, unresolved V genes explain less than half of this, and the remainder is unexplained. V and J calls and clone size are those listed in that table; D and trimming were worked out from the DNA. The sample table records about half a million clones; approximately 83% of these occur just once. The biggest ten clones account for roughly 3.2% of the sample.

Each collaborating institution followed its own protocols to collect whole blood in K2EDTA tubes. Collaborator samples were shipped for TCRbeta analysis as frozen whole blood, isolated PBMCs, or DNA extracted from either sample type. The data derive from a study of blood T cell repertoires in COVID-19 (dated by TCRdb to 2020 to 2021). Some background on the complete study: Collaborator samples came from the United States, Italy and Spain and covered acute and convalescent phases of COVID-19. The samples were drawn from the first 160 participants of the ongoing ImmuneRACE study and from some 1,300 subjects provided by 6 global collaborators. HLA class I and class II types, where available, came from metadata supplied by the sample provider rather than from assay-based typing. The repertoires were released in a freely available public database meant as a resource for research on the immune response to SARS-CoV-2. The prospective study material was composed of cDNA or gDNA derived from T cells, B-cell-depleted T cells, or PBMCs. Deeply sampled blood TCRbeta repertoires from subjects exposed to, actively infected with, or recovered from COVID-19 were included in the dataset. A de-identified subject ID, COVID-19 status, age in years and sex were almost always included in the sample metadata. The paper's findings and limits, for the study overall: The amount of clinical and demographic metadata varied by source and participant and was provided uncurated.

The sequenced material came from peripheral blood. The TCR was taken from a human donor in a cohort sampled during active COVID-19.

The DNA sequence is TGTGCCAGTAACGCGGGACAGGGGGACACCGGGGAGCTGTTTTTT. Its product reads: CASNAGQGDTGELFF. This receptor chain uses TRBV19 and TRBJ2-2, with 11 bases aligning to TRBD1. The germline V gene encodes CDR1 LNHDA and CDR2 SQIVND (reference sequence). Ends trimmed: V by 7 bases, J by 3 bases; bases unmatched to a gene: 4. The CDR3 runs 15 amino acids, cysteine and phenylalanine included. Just the 45-base CDR3 DNA is kept, in frame starting at base 1. With the portions outside the CDR3 filled from the reference TRBV19 and TRBJ2-2 genes, the complete variable region becomes DGGITQSPKYLFRKEGQNVTLSCEQNLNHDAMYWYRQDPGQGLRLIYYSQIVNDFQKGDIAEGYSVSREKKESFPLTVTSAQKNPTAFYLCASNAGQGDTGELFFGEGSRLTVL.